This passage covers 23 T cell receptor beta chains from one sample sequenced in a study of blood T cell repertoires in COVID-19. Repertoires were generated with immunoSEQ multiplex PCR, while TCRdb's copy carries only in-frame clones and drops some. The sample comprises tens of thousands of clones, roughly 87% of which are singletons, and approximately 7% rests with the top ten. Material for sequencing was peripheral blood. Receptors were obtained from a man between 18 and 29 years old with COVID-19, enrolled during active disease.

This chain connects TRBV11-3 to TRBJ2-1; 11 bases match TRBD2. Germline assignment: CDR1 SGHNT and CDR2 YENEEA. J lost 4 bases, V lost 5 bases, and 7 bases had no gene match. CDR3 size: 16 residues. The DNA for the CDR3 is TGTGCCAGCAGCGTTTGGGGACTAGCGGATTACAATGAGCAGTTCTTC. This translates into CASSVWGLADYNEQFF.

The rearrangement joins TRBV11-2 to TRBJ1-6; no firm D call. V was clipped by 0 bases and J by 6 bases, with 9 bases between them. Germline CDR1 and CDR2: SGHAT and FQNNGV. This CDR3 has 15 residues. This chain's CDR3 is CASSLDRRSNSPLHF. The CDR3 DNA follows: TGTGCCAGCAGCTTAGATCGGAGGTCTAATTCACCCCTCCACTTT.

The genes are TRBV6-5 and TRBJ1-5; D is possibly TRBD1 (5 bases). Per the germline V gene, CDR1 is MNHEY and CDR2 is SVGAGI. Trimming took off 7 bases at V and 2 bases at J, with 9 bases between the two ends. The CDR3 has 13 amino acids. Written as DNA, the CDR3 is TGTGCCAGCAACCTCAGGGGCAATCAGCCCCAGCATTTT. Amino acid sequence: CASNLRGNQPQHF.

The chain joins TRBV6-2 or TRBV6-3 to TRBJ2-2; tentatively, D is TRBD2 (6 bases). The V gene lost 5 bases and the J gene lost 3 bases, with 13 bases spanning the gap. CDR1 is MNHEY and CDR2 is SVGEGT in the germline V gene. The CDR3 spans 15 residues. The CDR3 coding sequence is TGTGCCAGCAGTCCCGCTCTAGCGTACACCGGGGAGCTGTTTTTT. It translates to CASSPALAYTGELFF.

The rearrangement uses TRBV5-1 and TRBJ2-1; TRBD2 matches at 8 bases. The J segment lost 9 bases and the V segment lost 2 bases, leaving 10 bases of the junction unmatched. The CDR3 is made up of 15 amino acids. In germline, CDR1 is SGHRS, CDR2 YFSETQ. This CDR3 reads CASSFSSGRFSEQFF. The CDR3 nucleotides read TGCGCCAGCAGCTTCAGCAGCGGGAGATTCAGTGAGCAGTTCTTC.

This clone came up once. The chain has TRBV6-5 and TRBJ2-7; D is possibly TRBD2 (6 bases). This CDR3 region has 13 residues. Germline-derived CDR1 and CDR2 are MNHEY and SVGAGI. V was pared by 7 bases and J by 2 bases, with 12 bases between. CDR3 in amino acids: CASTRGGTYEQYF. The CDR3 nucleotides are TGTGCCAGCACTCGAGGAGGGACCTACGAGCAGTACTTC.

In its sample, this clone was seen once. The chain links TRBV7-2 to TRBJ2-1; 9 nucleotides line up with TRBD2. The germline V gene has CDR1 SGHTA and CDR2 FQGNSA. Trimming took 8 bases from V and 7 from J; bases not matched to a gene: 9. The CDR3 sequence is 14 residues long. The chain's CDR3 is CASEVSGSTNEQFF. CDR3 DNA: TGTGCCAGCGAAGTTAGCGGGAGTACGAATGAGCAGTTCTTC.

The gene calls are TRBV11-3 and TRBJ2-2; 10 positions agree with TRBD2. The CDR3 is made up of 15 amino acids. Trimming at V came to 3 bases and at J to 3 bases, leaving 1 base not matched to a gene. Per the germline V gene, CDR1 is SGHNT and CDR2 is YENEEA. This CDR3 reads CASSFSGRDTGELFF. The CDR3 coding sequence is TGTGCCAGCAGCTTCAGCGGGAGGGACACCGGGGAGCTGTTTTTT. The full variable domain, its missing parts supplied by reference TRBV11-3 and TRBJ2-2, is EAGVVQSPRYKIIEKKQPVAFWCNPISGHNTLYWYLQNLGQGPELLIRYENEEAVDDSQLPKDRFSAERLKGVDSTLKIQPAELGDSAVYLCASSFSGRDTGELFFGEGSRLTVL.

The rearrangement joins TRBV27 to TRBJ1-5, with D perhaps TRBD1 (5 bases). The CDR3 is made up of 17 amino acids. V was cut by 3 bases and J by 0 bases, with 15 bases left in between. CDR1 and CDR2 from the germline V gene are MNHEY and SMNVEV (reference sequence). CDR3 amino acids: CASSFKVGRVSNQPQHF. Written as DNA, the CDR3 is TGTGCCAGCAGTTTTAAAGTAGGCAGGGTTAGCAATCAGCCCCAGCATTTT.

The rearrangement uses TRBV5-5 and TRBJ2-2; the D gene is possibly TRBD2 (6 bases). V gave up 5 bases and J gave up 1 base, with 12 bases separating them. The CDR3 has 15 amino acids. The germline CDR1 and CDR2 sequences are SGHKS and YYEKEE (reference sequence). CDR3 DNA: TGTGCCAGCAGTTCGGAGGGGCGGAACACCGGGGAGCTGTTTTTT. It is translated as CASSSEGRNTGELFF.

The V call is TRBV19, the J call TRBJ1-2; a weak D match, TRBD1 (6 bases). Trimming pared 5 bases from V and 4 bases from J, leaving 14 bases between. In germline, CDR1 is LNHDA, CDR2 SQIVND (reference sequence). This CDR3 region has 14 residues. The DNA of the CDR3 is TGTGCCAGTAGTGCACAGGGCTTTGTCTATGGCTACACCTTC. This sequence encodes CASSAQGFVYGYTF.

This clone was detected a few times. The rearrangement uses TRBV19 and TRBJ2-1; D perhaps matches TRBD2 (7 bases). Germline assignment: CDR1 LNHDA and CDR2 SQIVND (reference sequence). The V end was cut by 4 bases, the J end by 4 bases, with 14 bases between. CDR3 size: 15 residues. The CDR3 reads CASSRGLADYNEQFF. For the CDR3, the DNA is TGTGCCAGTAGTAGGGGGCTAGCGGATTACAATGAGCAGTTCTTC.

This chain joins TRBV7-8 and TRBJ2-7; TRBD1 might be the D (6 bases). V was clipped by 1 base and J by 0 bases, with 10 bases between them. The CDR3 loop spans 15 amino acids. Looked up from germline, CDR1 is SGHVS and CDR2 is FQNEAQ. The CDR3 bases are TGTGCCAGCAGCTTAGATACAGGGTCCTCCTACGAGCAGTACTTC. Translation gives CASSLDTGSSYEQYF.

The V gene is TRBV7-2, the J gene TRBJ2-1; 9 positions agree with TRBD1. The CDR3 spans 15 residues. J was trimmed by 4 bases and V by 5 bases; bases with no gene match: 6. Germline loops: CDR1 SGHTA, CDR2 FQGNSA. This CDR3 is CASSPNRGPYNEQFF. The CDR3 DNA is TGTGCCAGCAGCCCCAACAGGGGGCCTTACAATGAGCAGTTCTTC. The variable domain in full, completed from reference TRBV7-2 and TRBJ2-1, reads GAGVSQSPSNKVTEKGKDVELRCDPISGHTALYWYRQSLGQGLEFLIYFQGNSAPDKSGLPSDRFSAERTGGSVSTLTIQRTQQEDSAVYLCASSPNRGPYNEQFFGPGTRLTVL.

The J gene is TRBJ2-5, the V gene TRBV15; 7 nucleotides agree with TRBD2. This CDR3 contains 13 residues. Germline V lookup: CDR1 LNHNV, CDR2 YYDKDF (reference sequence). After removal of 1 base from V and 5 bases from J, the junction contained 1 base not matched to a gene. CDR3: CATSRARGETQYF. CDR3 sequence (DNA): TGTGCCACCAGCAGAGCGCGGGGGGAGACCCAGTACTTC.

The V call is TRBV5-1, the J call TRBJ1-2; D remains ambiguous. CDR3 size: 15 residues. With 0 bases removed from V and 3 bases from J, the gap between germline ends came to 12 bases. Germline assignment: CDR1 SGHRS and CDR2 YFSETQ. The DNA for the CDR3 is TGCGCCAGCAGCTTGGGGTCGAACGGGGACTATGGCTACACCTTC. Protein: CASSLGSNGDYGYTF.

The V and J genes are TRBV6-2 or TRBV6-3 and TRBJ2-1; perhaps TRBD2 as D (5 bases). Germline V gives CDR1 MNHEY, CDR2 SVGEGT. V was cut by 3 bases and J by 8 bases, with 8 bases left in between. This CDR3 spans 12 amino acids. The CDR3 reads CASSYSVDEQFF. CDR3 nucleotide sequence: TGTGCCAGCAGTTATAGCGTAGATGAGCAGTTCTTC.

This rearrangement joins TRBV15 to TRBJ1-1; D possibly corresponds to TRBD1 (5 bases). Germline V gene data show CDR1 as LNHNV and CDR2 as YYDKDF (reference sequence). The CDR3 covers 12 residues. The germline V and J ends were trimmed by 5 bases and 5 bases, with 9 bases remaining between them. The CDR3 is CATSYGGTEAFF. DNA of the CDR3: TGTGCCACCAGCTACGGGGGGACTGAAGCTTTCTTT.

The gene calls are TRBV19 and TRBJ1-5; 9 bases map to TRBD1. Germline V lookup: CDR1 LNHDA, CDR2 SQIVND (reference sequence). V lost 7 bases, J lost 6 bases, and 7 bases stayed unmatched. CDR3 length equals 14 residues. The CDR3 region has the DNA TGTGCCAGTAATGGACAGGGGATCGCTCAGCCCCAGCATTTT. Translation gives CASNGQGIAQPQHF.

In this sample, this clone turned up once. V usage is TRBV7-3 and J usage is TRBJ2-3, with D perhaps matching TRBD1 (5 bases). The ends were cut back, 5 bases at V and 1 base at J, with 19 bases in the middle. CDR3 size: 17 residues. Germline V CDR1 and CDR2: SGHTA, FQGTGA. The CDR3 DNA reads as TGTGCCAGCAGCCCGTCGGTCCTACAGGCCCGCACAGATACGCAGTATTTT. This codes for CASSPSVLQARTDTQYF.

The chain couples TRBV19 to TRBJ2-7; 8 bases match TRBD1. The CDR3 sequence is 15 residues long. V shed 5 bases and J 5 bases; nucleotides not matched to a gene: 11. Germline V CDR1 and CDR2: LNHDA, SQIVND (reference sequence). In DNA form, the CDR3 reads TGTGCCAGTAGTGCCACAGGACAGGGAATAGACGAGCAGTACTTC. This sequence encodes CASSATGQGIDEQYF.

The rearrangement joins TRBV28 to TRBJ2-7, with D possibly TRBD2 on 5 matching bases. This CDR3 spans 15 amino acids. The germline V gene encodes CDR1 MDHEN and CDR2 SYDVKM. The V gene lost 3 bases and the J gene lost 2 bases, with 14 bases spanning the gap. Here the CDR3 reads CASSFLRGLPYEQYF. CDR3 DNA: TGTGCCAGCAGTTTTCTCCGAGGGTTGCCCTACGAGCAGTACTTC.

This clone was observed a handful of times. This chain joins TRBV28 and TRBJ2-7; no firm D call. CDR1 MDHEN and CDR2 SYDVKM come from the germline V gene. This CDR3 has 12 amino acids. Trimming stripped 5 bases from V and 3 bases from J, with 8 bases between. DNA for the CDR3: TGTGCCAGCAGTCCCCCACTCTACGAGCAGTACTTC. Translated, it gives CASSPPLYEQYF.